One and the same sample provided the 30 T cell receptor beta chains below, sequenced in a study of blood T cell repertoires in COVID-19. Data came from immunoSEQ multiplex PCR; TCRdb stores just in-frame clones and leaves some out. The sample shows under 200,000 clones, approximately 84% of them seen only once. Sequenced input: peripheral blood. All receptors come from a woman older than 75 with acute or convalescent COVID-19.

This rearrangement joins TRBV6-2 or TRBV6-3 to TRBJ2-3; 8 nucleotides match TRBD1. The V gene's germline CDR1 is MNHEY and CDR2 SVGEGT. The CDR3 totals 14 residues. With V trimmed by 6 bases and J by 6 bases, 8 bases remained unmatched. The CDR3 loop reads CASSPGQGFDTQYF. As DNA, the CDR3 is TGTGCCAGCAGCCCCGGACAGGGTTTCGATACGCAGTATTTT.

This chain joins TRBV28 and TRBJ2-1, with TRBD2 as a possible D gene (6 bases). The V gene's germline CDR1 is MDHEN and CDR2 SYDVKM. The germline V and J ends were trimmed by 4 bases and 6 bases, with 16 bases remaining between them. The CDR3 covers 15 residues. CDR3 nucleotide sequence: TGTGCCAGCAGTTCCCTCACCGGGACTCTCAATGAGCAGTTCTTC. Its protein is CASSSLTGTLNEQFF.

J is TRBJ2-1 and V is TRBV3-1 (or the pseudogene TRBV3-2), with TRBD1 matching 11 bases. The CDR3 consists of 14 residues. J was trimmed by 15 bases and V by 1 base; bases with no gene match: 8. Germline V gene sequence: CDR1 LGHDT, CDR2 YNNKEL (reference sequence). CDR3 sequence (DNA): TGTGCCAGCAGCCAAGGGACAGGGGGCTATCTTCGGTTCTTC. Protein: CASSQGTGGYLRFF.

The chain combines TRBV3-1 (or the pseudogene TRBV3-2) with TRBJ1-5; D is undetermined. Per germline, CDR1 LGHDT and CDR2 YNNKEL (reference sequence). The CDR3 has 14 residues. The V gene lost 3 bases and the J gene lost 0 bases, with 6 bases spanning the gap. The CDR3 loop is CASSQRYSNQPQHF. Here the CDR3 DNA reads TGTGCCAGCAGCCAGCGCTATAGCAATCAGCCCCAGCATTTT.

V usage is TRBV13 and J usage is TRBJ1-3; weak D call: TRBD1 (6 bases). The CDR3 is 13 residues long. Germline-derived CDR1 and CDR2 are PRHDT and FYEKMQ (reference sequence). Trimming shortened V by 5 bases and J by 4 bases, and 9 bases separated the two germline ends. The CDR3 DNA sequence: TGTGCCAGCAGCCGACAGGCAGGAAACACCATATATTTT. Protein sequence: CASSRQAGNTIYF.

This chain joins TRBV11-1 and TRBJ2-3; 11 nucleotides agree with TRBD2. The CDR3 extends over 16 amino acids. CDR1 is SGHAT and CDR2 is FQDESV in the germline V gene (reference sequence). J gave up 0 bases and V 5 bases, and 4 bases lay outside the gene matches. The CDR3 nucleotides read TGTGCCAGCAGCCGAGGGACTAGCGGAAGCACAGATACGCAGTATTTT. This codes for CASSRGTSGSTDTQYF.

The rearrangement links TRBV5-1 to TRBJ2-3, with a tentative D call TRBD2 (5 bases). Between the trimmed V and J ends, which lost 7 bases and 6 bases, there was a span of 9 bases. This CDR3 is 11 amino acids long. In germline, CDR1 is SGHRS, CDR2 YFSETQ. CDR3 region: CASAGGDTQYF. The CDR3 DNA reads TGCGCCAGCGCTGGCGGGGATACGCAGTATTTT.

This sequence joins TRBV23-1 and TRBJ1-2, with TRBD1 identical over 8 bases. Being an ORF, TRBV23-1 has a function that is uncertain. CDR3 size: 17 residues. With 4 bases clipped from V and 1 base from J, the junction kept 11 bases outside the gene matches. For the CDR3, the DNA is TGCGCCAGCAGTCCCCAACAGGGGGATCCTTTTAACTATGGCTACACCTTC. This gives the protein CASSPQQGDPFNYGYTF.

A few counts support this clone. Other DNA sequences in the sample encode the same CDR3. The CDR3 is CASSQGVGYTF. The DNA for the CDR3 is TGTGCCAGCAGCCAGGGCGTTGGCTACACCTTC. J is TRBJ1-2 and V is TRBV3-1 (or the pseudogene TRBV3-2); D remains unclear. Trimming pared 3 bases from V and 7 bases from J, leaving 6 bases between. Germline values: CDR1 LGHDT, CDR2 YNNKEL (reference sequence). The CDR3 totals 11 residues.

On this clone: The sample contains more than one DNA sequence encoding this CDR3. The V call is TRBV5-6, the J call TRBJ1-2; the D is unclear. CDR3 length: 13 amino acids. V was trimmed by 0 bases and J by 2 bases, leaving 5 bases between them. Per the germline V gene, CDR1 is SGHDT and CDR2 is YYEEEE. DNA of the CDR3: TGTGCCAGCAGCTTGGGGCAGAACTATGGCTACACCTTC. Amino acid sequence: CASSLGQNYGYTF.

The chain joins TRBV3-1 (or the pseudogene TRBV3-2) to TRBJ1-4; D is unresolved. V lost 5 bases to trimming and J lost 2 bases, with 12 bases between them. This CDR3 comprises 15 residues. CDR1 LGHDT and CDR2 YNNKEL come from the germline V gene (reference sequence). CDR3 DNA: TGTGCCAGCAGCAACATCGGGTTGACTAATGAAAAACTGTTTTTT. Translation gives CASSNIGLTNEKLFF.

V and J are TRBV5-1 and TRBJ2-1, with a weak D call TRBD2 (6 bases). CDR3 length: 15 residues. V gave up 5 bases and J gave up 8 bases, with 20 bases separating them. Germline CDR1 reads SGHRS; CDR2 reads YFSETQ. In DNA form, the CDR3 reads TGCGCCAGCAGACTTGGGACTTCACGGTCGGATGAGCAGTTCTTC. Translation: CASRLGTSRSDEQFF.

The rearrangement joins TRBV5-1 to TRBJ2-1; D not certain. V lost 4 bases and J lost 0, with 14 bases in between. There are 16 residues in the CDR3. Per the germline V gene, CDR1 is SGHRS and CDR2 is YFSETQ. CDR3 in DNA: TGCGCCAGCAGCAGAACCCATATGAGCTCCTACAATGAGCAGTTCTTC. It codes for CASSRTHMSSYNEQFF.

This sequence joins TRBV3-1 (or the pseudogene TRBV3-2) and TRBJ1-6; D ambiguous. This CDR3 comprises 16 residues. Germline-derived CDR1 and CDR2 are LGHDT and YNNKEL (reference sequence). The ends were cut back, 4 bases at V and 0 bases at J, with 10 bases in the middle. The CDR3 coding sequence is TGTGCCAGCAGCCCGCCGCCGAGCTCCTATAATTCACCCCTCCACTTT. The encoded protein is CASSPPPSSYNSPLHF.

The CDR3 loop reads CASSQQIGIAGEVDTQYF. The CDR3 DNA reads TGCGCCAGCAGCCAACAAATTGGGATAGCGGGAGAGGTAGATACGCAGTATTTT. The chain links TRBV4-3 to TRBJ2-3; 9 positions match TRBD2. The V gene's germline CDR1 is LGHNA and CDR2 YSLEER. The V gene end was trimmed by 2 bases and the J gene end by 5 bases; junction bases not matched to a gene: 14. The CDR3 extends over 18 amino acids.

The chain couples TRBV3-1 (or the pseudogene TRBV3-2) to TRBJ2-3; 8 nucleotides match TRBD2. The CDR3 sequence is 16 residues long. Losses at the gene ends were 0 bases for V and 1 base for J; bases not matched to a gene: 3. The germline V gene encodes CDR1 LGHDT and CDR2 YNNKEL (reference sequence). CDR3 residues: CASSQEWGLGTDTQYF. CDR3 in DNA: TGTGCCAGCAGCCAAGAATGGGGACTAGGCACAGATACGCAGTATTTT.

The chain links TRBV19 to TRBJ2-7, with D hard to call. Germline CDR1 is LNHDA and CDR2 is SQIVND (reference sequence). V was pared by 4 bases and J by 1 base, with 8 bases between. This CDR3 has 13 amino acids. This chain's CDR3 is CASSTVNSYEQYF. For the CDR3, the DNA is TGTGCCAGTAGTACCGTAAATTCCTACGAGCAGTACTTC.

Comment on this clone: This sample includes further DNA sequences coding for the same CDR3. The chain links TRBV7-3 to TRBJ1-1; the D is unclear. Trimming removed 6 bases from V and 0 bases from J, with 8 bases in between. This CDR3 is built from 13 residues. From germline, CDR1 is SGHTA and CDR2 FQGTGA. Here the CDR3 DNA reads TGTGCCAGCAGTTCTACAGTGAACACTGAAGCTTTCTTT. Its protein product is CASSSTVNTEAFF.

The rearrangement uses TRBV18 and TRBJ2-2; unclear D gene. Trimming took off 3 bases at V and 5 bases at J, with 13 bases between the two ends. Germline loops: CDR1 KGHSH, CDR2 LQKENI. The CDR3 covers 15 residues. CDR3 residues: CASSPLPIRTGELFF. The DNA of the CDR3 is TGTGCCAGCTCACCTCTACCAATCAGGACCGGGGAGCTGTTTTTT. The whole variable domain, remainder taken from reference TRBV18 and TRBJ2-2, is NAGVMQNPRHLVRRRGQEARLRCSPMKGHSHVYWYRQLPEEGLKFMVYLQKENIIDESGMPKERFSAEFPKEGPSILRIQQVVRGDSAAYFCASSPLPIRTGELFFGEGSRLTVL.

The rearrangement links TRBV4-3 to TRBJ2-3, with D possibly being TRBD2 (6 bases). V lost 1 base and J lost 1, with 12 bases in between. The CDR3 length is 16 residues. Germline assignment: CDR1 LGHNA and CDR2 YSLEER. CDR3 sequence (DNA): TGCGCCAGCAGCCAAGTGACGGGAGCAGGCACAGATACGCAGTATTTT. Translation: CASSQVTGAGTDTQYF.

The chain employs TRBV3-1 (or the pseudogene TRBV3-2) and TRBJ2-7; 8 nucleotides line up with TRBD2. With 7 bases clipped from V and 2 bases from J, the junction kept 13 bases outside the gene matches. The CDR3 is 16 amino acids. Germline V CDR1 and CDR2: LGHDT, YNNKEL (reference sequence). The CDR3 DNA is TGTGCCAGCACCCTCGGGTCGCTAGCGGGCACCTACGAGCAGTACTTC. This translates into CASTLGSLAGTYEQYF.

This clone was found a few times. This sequence joins TRBV7-2 and TRBJ2-2; 9 nucleotides align to TRBD1. CDR3 size: 17 residues. V lost 10 bases and J lost 7; bases outside the gene matches: 19. Germline assignment: CDR1 SGHTA and CDR2 FQGNSA. CDR3 sequence: CATGGTGGQGLVGELFF. The CDR3 nucleotides are TGTGCCACCGGCGGTACGGGGGGACAGGGTTTGGTCGGGGAGCTGTTTTTT.

CDR3 region: CASSLVLGPPGVAGNTIYF. DNA of the CDR3: TGTGCCAGCAGTCTAGTACTAGGGCCCCCGGGCGTGGCTGGAAACACCATATATTTT. This chain joins TRBV7-2 and TRBJ1-3; D ambiguous. The CDR3 runs to 19 residues. Trimming removed 6 bases at V and 2 bases at J, with 26 bases between. Germline lookup yields CDR1 SGHTA and CDR2 FQGNSA.

The chain has TRBV11-3 and TRBJ2-5, with 11 bases that match TRBD1. This CDR3 comprises 16 residues. The V segment lost 4 bases and the J segment 2 bases; nucleotides outside the gene matches: 6. Germline values: CDR1 SGHNT, CDR2 YENEEA. CDR3 residues: CASSSGQGAGQETQYF. The CDR3 DNA sequence: TGTGCCAGCAGCTCCGGACAGGGGGCGGGACAAGAGACCCAGTACTTC.

This clone has more than one count but fewer than ten. The J gene is TRBJ1-4, the V gene TRBV27, with D perhaps matching TRBD1 (5 bases). Germline CDR1 reads MNHEY; CDR2 reads SMNVEV (reference sequence). Trimming shortened V by 6 bases and J by 8 bases, and 13 bases separated the two germline ends. The CDR3 sequence is 13 residues long. CDR3 residues: CASRTSGGEKLFF. In DNA form, the CDR3 reads TGTGCCAGCAGAACTTCTGGGGGGGAAAAACTGTTTTTT.

Here the CDR3 DNA reads TGTGCCAGTAGTATGGGCAGGGTTCATTCACCCCTCCACTTT. Protein product: CASSMGRVHSPLHF. The V and J genes are TRBV19 and TRBJ1-6, with D maybe TRBD1 (5 bases). This CDR3 comprises 14 residues. Germline V CDR1 and CDR2: LNHDA, SQIVND (reference sequence). V was pared by 3 bases and J by 8 bases, with 11 bases between.

This sequence joins TRBV18 and TRBJ2-7, with a tentative D call TRBD1 (6 bases). Trimming removed 4 bases from V and 1 base from J, with 17 bases in between. The CDR3 consists of 16 residues. Germline CDR1 KGHSH, CDR2 LQKENI. CDR3 DNA sequence: TGTGCCAGCTCACATGACGGGACACAACCTTCCTACGAGCAGTACTTC. The encoded protein is CASSHDGTQPSYEQYF.

V usage is TRBV3-1 (or the pseudogene TRBV3-2) and J usage is TRBJ2-5; 9 nucleotides line up with TRBD2. The CDR3 is 15 amino acids. Germline-derived CDR1 and CDR2 are LGHDT and YNNKEL (reference sequence). Trimming removed 4 bases from V and 5 bases from J; junction bases left unmatched: 8. The CDR3: CASSRGSGRSETQYF. In DNA, the CDR3 is TGTGCCAGCAGCCGGGGTAGCGGGAGATCGGAGACCCAGTACTTC.

This clone was counted a few times. V usage is TRBV19 and J usage is TRBJ2-7; D is ambiguous. V was shortened by 6 bases and J by 3 bases, with 18 bases between the two germline ends. Per the germline V gene, CDR1 is LNHDA and CDR2 is SQIVND (reference sequence). The CDR3 is 15 amino acids. The CDR3 is CASSSLAQVHYEQYF. The CDR3 DNA is TGTGCCAGTAGCTCACTCGCCCAGGTCCACTACGAGCAGTACTTC.

This clone was recorded at least ten times. The chain couples TRBV2 to TRBJ2-3; D gene ambiguous. Germline V gene lookup returns CDR1 SNHLY and CDR2 FYNNEI. CDR3 length: 12 amino acids. V lost 3 bases and J lost 7, with 8 bases in between. Written as DNA, the CDR3 is TGTGCCAGCAGTGAGGCGAGGAATACGCAGTATTTT. This gives the protein CASSEARNTQYF. Variable domain in full (rest from reference TRBV2 and TRBJ2-3): EPEVTQTPSHQVTQMGQEVILRCVPISNHLYFYWYRQILGQKVEFLVSFYNNEISEKSEIFDDQFSVERPDGSNFTLKIRSTKLEDSAMYFCASSEARNTQYFGPGTRLTVL.